Listed below are T cell receptor beta chains from one sample, sequenced in a study of OX40 agonist ivuxolimab in advanced cancers. The assay was immunoSEQ multiplex PCR, and TCRdb's table has in-frame clones only and misses some. Here the sample spans fewer than 55,000 clones, around 80% being singletons. The sample here was CD4+ or CD8+ T cells sorted from blood, taken in a trial of the OX40 agonist ivuxolimab. These receptors were taken from an adult with an advanced solid tumor such as melanoma, head and neck, liver or kidney cancer. The CDR3 runs from the conserved cysteine through the conserved F or W. A D gene is named only where the DNA matches it firmly. A row's size may be missing; if present it is once, few, many or a size class.

TRBD2,NA,TRBJ2-5,TRBV7-2,14,CASSPGTMGETQYF,TGTGCCAGCAGCCCCGGGACTATGGGAGAGACCCAGTACTTC
TRBD1,NA,TRBJ2-5,TRBV5-1,18,CASSSLPGGQGYQETQYF,TGCGCCAGCAGCTCCCTACCGGGGGGACAGGGGTATCAAGAGACCCAGTACTTC
TRBD2,NA,TRBJ2-3,TRBV9,15,CASSVDGGSTDTQYF,TGTGCCAGCAGCGTAGACGGGGGGAGCACAGATACGCAGTATTTT
NA,NA,TRBJ1-2,TRBV2,16,CASSPGQLYENYGYTF,TGTGCCAGCAGTCCCGGACAATTATATGAGAACTATGGCTACACCTTC
TRBD1,NA,TRBJ2-5,TRBV6-5,15,CASSSRQGARETQYF,TGTGCCAGCAGTTCCCGACAGGGGGCGCGTGAGACCCAGTACTTC
NA,once,TRBJ2-1,TRBV7-2,15,CASSFGQLSYNEQFF,TGTGCCAGCAGCTTCGGACAGCTCTCCTACAATGAGCAGTTCTTC
NA,NA,TRBJ1-2,TRBV7-8,14,CASSWSGMAYGYTF,TGTGCCAGCAGCTGGTCAGGGATGGCGTATGGCTACACCTTC
NA,NA,TRBJ2-1,TRBV28,15,CASTGRGPSYNEQFF,TGTGCCAGCACCGGAAGGGGACCCTCCTACAATGAGCAGTTCTTC
NA,NA,TRBJ1-2,TRBV6-6,13,CATSFGGNYGYTF,TGTGCCACCTCGTTTGGAGGGAACTATGGCTACACCTTC
TRBD2,once,TRBJ2-1,TRBV5-4,14,CASSLASGSDEQFF,TGTGCCAGCAGCTTGGCTAGCGGGAGCGATGAGCAGTTCTTC
NA,NA,TRBJ1-5,TRBV2,15,CASSEFREKGQPQHF,TGTGCCAGCAGTGAATTTCGGGAGAAGGGTCAGCCCCAGCATTTT
TRBD1,medium-sized,TRBJ1-2,TRBV9,14,CASSPPGGGYGYTF,TGTGCCAGCAGCCCCCCAGGGGGTGGCTATGGCTACACCTTC